This entry concerns a single T cell receptor beta chain. The antigen is not known. This specimen belongs to a study of siplizumab effects on memory and regulatory T cells. Study-wide results and caveats: Assignment to unstimulated subsets succeeded for only a minor fraction of the alloreactive clones. Among mappable alloreactive CD4+ clones, the Treg-derived fraction averaged roughly 70% with siplizumab versus about 26% in controls.

Germline loops: CDR1 LNHDA, CDR2 SQIVND (reference sequence). V lost 5 bases, J lost 2 bases, and 7 bases lay in between. The length of the CDR3 is 13 residues. Every sample had roughly 93,000 of its TCR templates assayed. TCRdb's table, derived via immunoSEQ multiplex PCR, lists solely in-frame clones and lacks some. Here the sample spans 85,000 or so clones, approximately 95% being singletons. The sequence came from a human donor in good health. The sequenced sample consisted of CD8+ T cells sorted from blood. V usage is TRBV19 and J usage is TRBJ2-1, with D possibly being TRBD1 or TRBD2 (5 bases each). This CDR3 is CASSLGAYNEQFF. The CDR3 coding sequence is TGTGCCAGTAGTCTGGGGGCCTACAATGAGCAGTTCTTC.